Listed here are 12 T cell receptor beta chains from one sample, sequenced in a study of graft-versus-host responses after intestinal transplantation. Method: immunoSEQ multiplex PCR; TCRdb's copy keeps in-frame clones and lacks some. The repertoire holds more than 20,000 clones, with 89% as singletons. The specimen was PBMCs, collected about 62 days after intestinal transplantation. These receptors were collected from a human patient who received an intestinal transplant, so some T cells may come from the graft donor.

The chain has TRBV5-4 and TRBJ2-7; tentative D call: TRBD2 (5 bases). This CDR3 region has 16 residues. V was trimmed by 0 bases and J by 7 bases, leaving 20 bases between them. Germline V gives CDR1 SGHNT, CDR2 YYREEE (reference sequence). The CDR3 DNA sequence: TGTGCCAGCAGCTTGGGATGGGTCAGCGCGTCGGGGGAGCAGTACTTC. Protein product: CASSLGWVSASGEQYF.

The chain carries TRBV12-5 and TRBJ1-5; D possibly corresponds to TRBD1 (5 bases). The V end lost 0 bases, the J end lost 0 bases, and 12 bases lay between the germline ends. In germline, CDR1 is LGHNT, CDR2 FRNRAP. The CDR3 totals 17 residues. The CDR3 reads CASGLVLGRDSNQPQHF. CDR3 DNA: TGTGCTAGTGGTTTGGTACTGGGCAGGGATAGCAATCAGCCCCAGCATTTT.

The V and J genes are TRBV13 and TRBJ2-1; D not certain. The CDR3 has 13 amino acids. Trimming cost V 0 bases and J 7 bases, with 7 bases left between them. CDR1 and CDR2 (germline): PRHDT, FYEKMQ (reference sequence). This CDR3 is CASSLGDANEQFF. The CDR3 bases are TGTGCCAGCAGCTTAGGGGACGCGAATGAGCAGTTCTTC.

This clone was observed once. The chain recombines TRBV6-6 with TRBJ2-7; 7 nucleotides line up with TRBD1. The germline V gene has CDR1 MNHNY and CDR2 SVGAGI (reference sequence). V shed 7 bases and J 7 bases; nucleotides not matched to a gene: 16. The CDR3 spans 15 residues. CDR3 sequence reads: CASTVRAPQGWEQYF. The CDR3 bases are TGTGCCAGCACGGTCCGGGCACCACAGGGGTGGGAGCAGTACTTC.

The chain carries TRBV6-5 and TRBJ1-1, with D tentatively TRBD1 (5 bases). Between the trimmed V and J ends, which lost 8 bases and 1 base, there was a span of 17 bases. The CDR3 has 15 amino acids. Germline V gene lookup returns CDR1 MNHEY and CDR2 SVGAGI. DNA of the CDR3: TGTGCCAGCTCTACTCCCGGGGCAGAGAACACTGAAGCTTTCTTT. This sequence encodes CASSTPGAENTEAFF.

In its sample, this clone was seen once. The gene calls are TRBV5-6 and TRBJ2-1, with 7 nucleotides matching TRBD1. The V and J ends lost 1 base and 2 bases, in that order; junction bases with no gene match: 6. Looked up from germline, CDR1 is SGHDT and CDR2 is YYEEEE. The CDR3 extends over 16 amino acids. Here the CDR3 DNA reads TGTGCCAGCAGCTTGATGGTAGGGGGCCCCTACAATGAGCAGTTCTTC. It encodes CASSLMVGGPYNEQFF. Complete variable domain (other parts from reference TRBV5-6 and TRBJ2-1): DAGVTQSPTHLIKTRGQQVTLRCSPKSGHDTVSWYQQALGQGPQFIFQYYEEEERQRGNFPDRFSGHQFPNYSSELNVNALLLGDSALYLCASSLMVGGPYNEQFFGPGTRLTVL.

The gene calls are TRBV12-5 and TRBJ1-2; the D is unclear. V lost 2 bases, J lost 6 bases, and 10 bases lay in between. The CDR3 loop spans 13 amino acids. In germline, CDR1 is LGHNT, CDR2 FRNRAP. The CDR3 loop reads CASGLNPGNGYTF. CDR3 nucleotide sequence: TGTGCTAGTGGTTTGAATCCCGGGAATGGCTACACCTTC.

This clone has just one count. At one of its ends the junction is not consistent with the germline gene, which may arise from a read error. The rearrangement uses TRBV29-1 and TRBJ1-1, with TRBD1 matching over 11 bases. From germline, CDR1 is SQVTM and CDR2 ANQGSEA. This CDR3 region has 15 residues. CDR3 coding DNA: TGCAGCGTTCTCTCCGGGACAGGGGGATTCACTGAAGTTTTCTTT. As protein: CSVLSGTGGFTEVFF. The full variable domain, in which reference TRBV29-1 and TRBJ1-1 provide the parts outside the CDR3, is SAVISQKPSRDICQRGTSLTIQCQVDSQVTMMFWYRQQPGQSLTLIATANQGSEATYESGFVIDKFPISRPNLTFSTLTVSNMSPEDSSIYLCSVLSGTGGFTEVFFGQGTRLTVV.

The chain is built from TRBV7-2 and TRBJ2-1; D remains ambiguous. In germline, CDR1 is SGHTA, CDR2 FQGNSA. V dropped 1 base and J dropped 6 bases, with 13 bases sitting between them. This CDR3 has 15 residues. In nucleotides, the CDR3 is TGTGCCAGCAGCTTAGGGGGTAAGGTGGGCAATGAGCAGTTCTTC. Protein sequence: CASSLGGKVGNEQFF. The variable domain in full, with the rest retrieved from reference TRBV7-2 and TRBJ2-1, is GAGVSQSPSNKVTEKGKDVELRCDPISGHTALYWYRQSLGQGLEFLIYFQGNSAPDKSGLPSDRFSAERTGGSVSTLTIQRTQQEDSAVYLCASSLGGKVGNEQFFGPGTRLTVL.

This clone has a single count. The chain carries TRBV7-9 and TRBJ1-3, with 7 bases that match TRBD1. This CDR3 spans 16 amino acids. With 5 bases clipped from V and 6 bases from J, the junction kept 13 bases outside the gene matches. CDR1 and CDR2 from the germline V gene are SEHNR and FQNEAQ (reference sequence). In DNA, the CDR3 is TGTGCCAGCAGCCCTCCTTCGACAGGGCCACAAAACACCATATATTTT. Its translation: CASSPPSTGPQNTIYF.

This chain links TRBV30 with TRBJ2-5; 8 bases map to TRBD1. The CDR3 covers 15 residues. The V gene end was trimmed by 6 bases and the J gene end by 0 bases; junction bases not matched to a gene: 9. CDR1 and CDR2 from the germline V gene are GTSNPN and SVGIG (reference sequence). The CDR3 region is CACKPGQVYQETQYF. The CDR3 nucleotides read TGTGCCTGCAAACCGGGACAGGTCTACCAAGAGACCCAGTACTTC.

This CDR3 is CASSQEPLEPRTEAFF. The CDR3 nucleotides are TGCGCCAGCAGCCAAGAACCTCTTGAGCCGAGAACTGAAGCTTTCTTT. The V gene is TRBV4-1, the J gene TRBJ1-1, with no clear D. The germline gives CDR1 MGHRA, CDR2 YSYEKL. The CDR3 is made up of 16 amino acids. V gave up 0 bases and J gave up 5 bases, with 16 bases separating them.